Included here is one T cell receptor (beta chain) sequence, with context. This entry is derived from a study of blood T cell repertoires in COVID-19. About the study: Researchers got acute and convalescent COVID-19 samples from the United States, Italy and Spain. From T cells, B-cell-depleted T cells, or PBMCs came the material, which was cDNA or gDNA.

Membership in each cohort depended on participant-reported clinical history. Resolution of symptoms, clearance, or two negative PCRs was present in recovered Cohort 3 donors. Generated by immunoSEQ multiplex PCR, the TCRdb table keeps only in-frame clones and is missing some. The data show about 200,000 clones, 89% seen once. The CDR3 contains 15 residues. Losses at the gene ends were 1 base for V and 5 bases for J; bases not matched to a gene: 7. Germline CDR1 is SGHVS and CDR2 is FQNEAQ. The gene calls are TRBV7-8 and TRBJ2-7; 8 bases agree with TRBD1. The sample comprised PBMCs or T cells enriched from blood (not recorded which). This TCR was recovered from a woman aged 18-29 years who had recovered from COVID-19. CDR3 in amino acids: CASSLEDRVYDEQYF. As DNA, the CDR3 is TGTGCCAGCAGCTTAGAGGACAGGGTTTATGACGAGCAGTACTTC.